Presented here are 9 T cell receptor beta chains from one specimen sequenced in a study of radiotherapy plus CTLA-4 blockade in lung cancer. The table came from immunoSEQ multiplex PCR; TCRdb's copy has only in-frame clones and leaves some out. This table has about 97,000 clones, about four fifths appearing once. The source was peripheral blood, collected from a patient treated with radiotherapy plus ipilimumab. The receptors shown here come from a human donor with non-small cell lung cancer who had a partial response to radiotherapy plus ipilimumab. Some clones in this sample may be carry-over from other donors' samples.

The chain is built from TRBV5-4 and TRBJ2-3; the D gene is possibly TRBD2 (5 bases). The ends were cut back, 3 bases at V and 0 bases at J, with 11 bases in the middle. The CDR3 has 15 residues. Germline V gives CDR1 SGHNT, CDR2 YYREEE (reference sequence). The DNA for the CDR3 is TGTGCCAGCAGCTCAAAACGGGGTAGCACAGATACGCAGTATTTT. It codes for CASSSKRGSTDTQYF.

The chain couples TRBV10-1 to TRBJ2-3, with 8 bases fitting TRBD2. Per the germline V gene, CDR1 is WNHNN and CDR2 is SYGVQD (reference sequence). The CDR3 totals 12 residues. After removal of 3 bases from V and 11 bases from J, the junction contained 4 bases not matched to a gene. Here the CDR3 reads CASSEHSGMQYF. Here the CDR3 DNA reads TGCGCCAGCAGTGAACATAGCGGGATGCAGTATTTT.

The chain couples TRBV7-2 to TRBJ1-1; possible D gene TRBD1, 5 bases. The CDR3 is 13 amino acids. CDR1 and CDR2 from the germline V gene are SGHTA and FQGNSA. V was pared by 0 bases and J by 7 bases, with 9 bases between. CDR3 residues: CASSLAGGFEAFF. CDR3 nucleotide sequence: TGTGCCAGCAGCTTAGCGGGGGGATTTGAAGCTTTCTTT.

The rearrangement joins TRBV11-3 to TRBJ2-7; 7 bases are shared with TRBD2. CDR1 and CDR2 (germline): SGHNT, YENEEA. V gave up 1 base and J gave up 2 bases; unmatched junction bases: 5. The CDR3 runs to 15 residues. CDR3 region: CASSLVAGGTYEQYF. CDR3 DNA sequence: TGTGCCAGCAGCTTAGTGGCCGGGGGGACCTACGAGCAGTACTTC.

V is TRBV18 and J is TRBJ2-1, with TRBD1 matching over 10 bases. Trimming cost V 9 bases and J 5 bases; bases outside gene matches: 19. The V gene's germline CDR1 is KGHSH and CDR2 LQKENI. The CDR3 is 18 amino acids. CDR3 coding DNA: TGTGCCAGTTCCAGGAGGCTGTGGGGACAGGGGTTGAACAATGAGCAGTTCTTC. Protein: CASSRRLWGQGLNNEQFF.

The gene calls are TRBV30 and TRBJ2-2, with D maybe TRBD2 (6 bases). Germline-derived CDR1 and CDR2 are GTSNPN and SVGIG (reference sequence). V was clipped by 2 bases and J by 4 bases, with 14 bases between them. The CDR3 totals 15 residues. CDR3 DNA: TGTGCCTGGAGTCCACTGGGGAGGTCCACCGGGGAGCTGTTTTTT. Translating gives CAWSPLGRSTGELFF.

The V and J genes are TRBV28 and TRBJ2-5, with 7 bases matching TRBD1. V shed 6 bases, J shed 5 bases, and the junction held 12 bases outside the gene matches. From germline, CDR1 is MDHEN and CDR2 SYDVKM. There are 15 residues in the CDR3. In DNA, the CDR3 is TGTGCCAGCAGCCCTCCCGACAGGGTCCGGGAGACCCAGTACTTC. Protein sequence: CASSPPDRVRETQYF.

This clone was seen only a few times. The chain recombines TRBV10-2 with TRBJ2-3; tentative D call: TRBD2 (5 bases). With 3 bases removed from V and 9 bases from J, the gap between germline ends came to 19 bases. The germline V gene encodes CDR1 WSHSY and CDR2 SAAADI. The CDR3 contains 15 residues. CDR3 nucleotide sequence: TGCGCCAGCAGTGAAACTTGGGGATCCGGCGGGACGCAGTATTTT. Residues: CASSETWGSGGTQYF.

The chain carries TRBV28 and TRBJ2-2; 10 bases are shared with TRBD2. The CDR3 length is 16 residues. The germline V gene has CDR1 MDHEN and CDR2 SYDVKM. V shed 6 bases and J 1 base; nucleotides not matched to a gene: 5. The DNA of the CDR3 is TGTGCCAGCAGGTATCGACTAGCGGGGAACACCGGGGAGCTGTTTTTT. Protein: CASRYRLAGNTGELFF.